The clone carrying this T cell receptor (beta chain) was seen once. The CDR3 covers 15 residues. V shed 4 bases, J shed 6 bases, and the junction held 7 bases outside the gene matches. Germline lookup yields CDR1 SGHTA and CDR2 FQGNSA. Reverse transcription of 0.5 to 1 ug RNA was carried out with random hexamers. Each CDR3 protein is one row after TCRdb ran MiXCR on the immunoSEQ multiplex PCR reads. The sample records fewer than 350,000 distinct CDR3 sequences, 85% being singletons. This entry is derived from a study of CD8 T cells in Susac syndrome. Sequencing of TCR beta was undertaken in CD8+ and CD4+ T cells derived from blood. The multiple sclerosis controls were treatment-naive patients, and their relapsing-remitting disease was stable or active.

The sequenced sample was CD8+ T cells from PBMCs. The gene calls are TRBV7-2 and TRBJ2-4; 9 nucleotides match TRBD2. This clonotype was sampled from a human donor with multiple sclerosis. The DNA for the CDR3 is TGTGCCAGCAGCTCGATAGCGGGAGTAGGAAACATTCAGTACTTC. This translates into CASSSIAGVGNIQYF.